The clone carrying this T cell receptor (beta chain) has at least ten counts. Unmatched junction bases numbered 4, after V lost 6 bases and J lost 0 bases. The CDR3 length is 13 residues. Germline lookup yields CDR1 DFQATT and CDR2 SNEGSKA (reference sequence). This record belongs to a study of neurological immune-mediated disorders. Whenever a sequencing run was performed, it yielded over 180 million TCR-beta sequences from 15-18 subjects. One entry per CDR3 protein, called by TCRdb with MiXCR from the 5' RACE reads. The table records approximately 41,000 distinct CDR3 sequences, roughly 15% of them present only once. Sorted libraries drew on 900,000 to 1,000,000 CD4+ or CD8+ T cells.

The sequenced sample consisted of CD4+ T cells from blood. This TCR derives from a woman aged 55-75 years with HTLV-1-associated myelopathy (HAM/TSP). The chain recombines TRBV20-1 with TRBJ1-1; 7 bases are shared with TRBD1. The CDR3 nucleotides read TGCAGTGCAAACAGGGGAATGAACACTGAAGCTTTCTTT. Amino acid sequence: CSANRGMNTEAFF.